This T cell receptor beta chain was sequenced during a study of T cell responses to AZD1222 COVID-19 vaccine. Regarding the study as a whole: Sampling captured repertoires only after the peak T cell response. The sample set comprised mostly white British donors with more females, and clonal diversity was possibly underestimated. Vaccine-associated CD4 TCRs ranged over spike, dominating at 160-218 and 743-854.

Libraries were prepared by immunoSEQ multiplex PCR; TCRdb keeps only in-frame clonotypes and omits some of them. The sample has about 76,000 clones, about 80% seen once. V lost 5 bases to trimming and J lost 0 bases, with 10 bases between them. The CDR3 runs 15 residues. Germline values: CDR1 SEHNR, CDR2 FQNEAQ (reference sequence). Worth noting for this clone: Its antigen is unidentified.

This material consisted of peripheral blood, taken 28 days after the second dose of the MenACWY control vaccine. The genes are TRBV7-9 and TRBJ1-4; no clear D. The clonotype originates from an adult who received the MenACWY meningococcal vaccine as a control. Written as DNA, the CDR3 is TGTGCCAGCAGCGCCGGGGATGCAACTAATGAAAAACTGTTTTTT. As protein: CASSAGDATNEKLFF.